This T cell receptor (beta chain) was retrieved from a study of technical replicates of blood from a handful of donors. CDR1 is SGHRS and CDR2 is YFSETQ in the germline V gene. The CDR3 runs 14 residues. V was trimmed by 3 bases and J by 4 bases, leaving 13 bases between them. Produced via immunoSEQ multiplex PCR; TCRdb's table is partial and in-frame only. The table has just under 100,000 clones, roughly 96% seen once; the top ten hold 0.21%. Material: T cells isolated from PBMCs. The gene calls are TRBV5-1 and TRBJ1-1; a possible D gene is TRBD1 (6 bases). The source of this sequence is a human donor in good health. Here the CDR3 reads CASSSYTGSTEAFF. CDR3 nucleotides: TGCGCCAGCAGCTCCTATACAGGGAGCACTGAAGCTTTCTTT.